This T cell receptor beta chain was sequenced in a study of T-cell reconstitution after alpha-beta-depleted transplantation in children. General study findings and limits: By one year post-transplant, T-cell counts and diversity largely arose from T cells that were newly produced. Surviving recipient cells, namely T cells and thymic progenitors, were the source of high day-60 TCRbeta diversity in some patients. Expanded clones from the graft, numbering several hundred, reportedly supplied alpha-beta T cells about two months after transplant.

The CDR3 has 14 residues. In germline, CDR1 is MDHEN, CDR2 SYDVKM. Trimming cost V 5 bases and J 0 bases; bases outside gene matches: 3. Preparation of the TCRbeta library involved a method that used unique molecular identifiers. TCRdb fed the PCR reads into MiXCR, producing one record per CDR3 protein. The sample includes under 450,000 distinct CDR3 sequences, around 15% of them seen just once. This clonotype showed up just a few times. Its antigen is undetermined. The chain joins TRBV28 to TRBJ2-5; 7 bases are shared with TRBD2. The specimen was PBMCs, mostly from graft donor cells, collected 360 days after TCRalphabeta/CD19-depleted stem cell transplant. This sequence was found in a boy under two years old who had a stem cell transplant for Wiskott-Aldrich syndrome, so the T cells may come from the graft donor. CDR3 DNA sequence: TGTGCCAGCAGTCCAGCGGGGTACCAAGAGACCCAGTACTTC. Its translation is CASSPAGYQETQYF.